This T cell receptor (beta chain) was obtained from a study of shared clonotypes between healthy human individuals. Generated by immunoSEQ multiplex PCR, the TCRdb table keeps only in-frame clones and is missing some. The sample comprises fewer than 3 million clones, about 90% of which are singletons, and around 0.35% rests with the top ten. CDR3 size: 17 residues. V was clipped by 6 bases and J by 5 bases; unmatched bases: 16. Looked up from germline, CDR1 is WNHNN and CDR2 is SYGVQD (reference sequence). Sequencing was done on a sample of naive CD4+ T cells from PBMCs. The subset here: CD45RA+ positively selected. The TCR comes from a young man in good health. Some clones in this sample may be carry-over from other donors' samples. The chain combines TRBV10-1 with TRBJ2-5; 9 nucleotides agree with TRBD1. The CDR3 DNA is TGCGCCAGCAGATTCAGTTTTAAGGGACAGGGAGGGGAGACCCAGTACTTC. Amino acids: CASRFSFKGQGGETQYF.